Included here is one T cell receptor (beta chain) sequence, with context. Seattle enrolled patients during active infection and tracked them longitudinally. The CDR3 runs 13 residues. Germline loops: CDR1 KGHSH, CDR2 LQKENI. V dropped 3 bases and J dropped 0 bases, with 5 bases sitting between them. Per the authors' pipeline: Estimation of nucleated cell counts relied on the amplification of reference gene primers. Here immunoSEQ multiplex PCR was the method, and the copy in TCRdb shows in-frame clones only, minus some. V and J calls and clone size are those listed in that table; D and trimming were worked out from the DNA. The sample lists about 500,000 clones; about 88% were seen once. The sample belongs to a study of blood T cell repertoires in COVID-19. Whole-study context: The study drew acute and convalescent COVID-19 samples from the United States, Italy and Spain. Sources were T cells, B-cell-depleted T cells, or PBMCs; the material itself was cDNA or gDNA.

Sequencing was performed on peripheral blood. This sequence was found in a man aged 18 to 30 with COVID-19, enrolled during active disease. V is TRBV18 and J is TRBJ1-1; D remains ambiguous. This chain's CDR3 is CASSPQVNTEAFF. CDR3 nucleotide sequence: TGTGCCAGCTCACCTCAGGTGAACACTGAAGCTTTCTTT. The full variable domain, with the rest looked up from reference TRBV18 and TRBJ1-1, is NAGVMQNPRHLVRRRGQEARLRCSPMKGHSHVYWYRQLPEEGLKFMVYLQKENIIDESGMPKERFSAEFPKEGPSILRIQQVVRGDSAAYFCASSPQVNTEAFFGQGTRLTVV.